A selection of T cell receptor beta chains follows, all from one sample in a study of beta chain features in type 1 diabetes. Clones were sequenced by immunoSEQ multiplex PCR, and TCRdb holds only the in-frame ones, with some missing. The table includes just over 450,000 clones, approximately 30% detected once. The sequenced material came from naive CD4+ T cells from blood. These receptors were collected from a man aged 18 to 30 in good health. The conserved cysteine and the conserved F or W are not part of the CDR3 here. The D gene is left open where the match is weak.

V | D | CDR3
TRBV7-2 | - | ASSRQSSSYNEQF
TRBV4-2 | TRBD1 | ASSQADRGRKNEQF
TRBV10-3 | - | AISHRELEYGYT
TRBV4-2 | TRBD1 | ASSRDRGVHNEQF
TRBV25-1 | - | ASSEYGLANNEQF
TRBV4-3 | - | ASSQDPNNNEQF
TRBV29-1 | - | SVEAGLGAFGEQF
TRBV7-2 | - | ASSFARRQGNTIY
TRBV5-6 | - | ASSFRYEQY
TRBV4-2 | TRBD2 | ASSPEPGLAGRLPYEQY
TRBV30 | - | AWKKGYNEQF
TRBV30 | - | AWHMENTEAF
TRBV25-1 | - | ASSELYYNEQF
TRBV7-2 | - | ASSLGLALGEQF
TRBV7-2 | - | ASSLRGIDYEQY
TRBV25-1 | - | ASSDGYEQY